These 28 T cell receptor beta chains share one sample of origin, sequenced in a study of shared clonotypes between healthy human individuals. The protocol was immunoSEQ multiplex PCR, while the TCRdb copy is restricted to in-frame clones and leaves out a portion. The sample includes fewer than 600,000 clones, around 79% of them seen just once. Sequenced input: PBMCs. The receptors were gathered from a woman in her thirties or forties in good health. Some clones in this sample may be carry-over from other donors' samples.

This clone is a singleton in its sample. V gene TRBV6-5 combines with J gene TRBJ1-1; tentatively, D is TRBD1 (5 bases). CDR1 and CDR2 from the germline V gene are MNHEY and SVGAGI. This CDR3 has 14 amino acids. The ends were cut back, 4 bases at V and 5 bases at J, with 14 bases in the middle. The CDR3 nucleotides read TGTGCCAGCAGTTTTTATGGGGGGTTGACTGAAGCTTTCTTT. Amino acids: CASSFYGGLTEAFF.

The chain is built from TRBV28 and TRBJ2-1, with 16 bases that match TRBD2. The trim removed 5 bases at V and 4 bases at J, leaving 8 bases unmatched. The germline gives CDR1 MDHEN, CDR2 SYDVKM. The CDR3 extends over 18 amino acids. The CDR3 spells CASSLPGTSGRGYNEQFF. CDR3 coding DNA: TGTGCCAGCAGTCTCCCCGGGACTAGCGGGAGGGGGTACAATGAGCAGTTCTTC.

This clone was seen a handful of times. The chain couples TRBV27 to TRBJ1-1; the D is unclear. The V end lost 4 bases, the J end lost 4 bases, and 10 bases lay between the germline ends. This CDR3 region has 13 residues. Germline assignment: CDR1 MNHEY and CDR2 SMNVEV (reference sequence). The CDR3 DNA reads TGTGCCAGCAGTTATCCGTATGGCACTGAAGCTTTCTTT. Translated: CASSYPYGTEAFF.

The CDR3 DNA sequence: TGTGCCAGCAGCCTTACTAGCGCCGGAGACACCGGGGAGCTGTTTTTT. Its translation is CASSLTSAGDTGELFF. The genes are TRBV4-2 and TRBJ2-2; 7 bases match TRBD2. This CDR3 spans 16 amino acids. Trimming at V came to 4 bases and at J to 3 bases, leaving 8 bases not matched to a gene. The germline CDR1 and CDR2 sequences are LGHNA and YNFKEQ.

The chain employs TRBV28 and TRBJ2-1; no reliable D call. Trimming took off 0 bases at V and 7 bases at J, with 10 bases between the two ends. The CDR3 totals 14 residues. Germline CDR1 is MDHEN and CDR2 is SYDVKM. The CDR3: CASSLWSKGNEQFF. The CDR3 bases are TGTGCCAGCAGTTTATGGTCCAAGGGTAATGAGCAGTTCTTC.

The chain uses TRBV19 and TRBJ2-1; D unclear. CDR3 length: 15 residues. CDR1 and CDR2 from the germline V gene are LNHDA and SQIVND (reference sequence). The V gene lost 7 bases and the J gene lost 2 bases, with 15 bases spanning the gap. CDR3 region: CASTSTPFTYNEQFF. For the CDR3, the DNA is TGTGCCAGTACTTCGACCCCATTTACCTACAATGAGCAGTTCTTC.

This chain links TRBV27 with TRBJ2-2; D is undetermined. The germline V gene encodes CDR1 MNHEY and CDR2 SMNVEV (reference sequence). V lost 6 bases to trimming and J lost 4 bases, with 9 bases between them. This CDR3 spans 13 amino acids. CDR3 nucleotides: TGTGCCAGCAGCCACCGCAGCACCGGGGAGCTGTTTTTT. It yields the protein CASSHRSTGELFF.

CDR3 region: CASSLGASGSGEQFF. The CDR3, as DNA: TGCGCCAGCAGCTTGGGGGCTAGCGGGAGTGGTGAGCAGTTCTTC. The rearrangement links TRBV5-1 to TRBJ2-1; 10 nucleotides agree with TRBD2. V lost 0 bases to trimming and J lost 9 bases; unmatched junction nucleotides: 6. Germline values: CDR1 SGHRS, CDR2 YFSETQ. This CDR3 region has 15 residues. Based on the CDR3 plus reference TRBV5-1 and TRBJ2-1, the full variable domain is KAGVTQTPRYLIKTRGQQVTLSCSPISGHRSVSWYQQTPGQGLQFLFEYFSETQRNKGNFPGRFSGRQFSNSRSEMNVSTLELGDSALYLCASSLGASGSGEQFFGPGTRLTVL.

The chain recombines TRBV29-1 with TRBJ2-1, with TRBD1 matching over 9 bases. Trimming cost V 7 bases and J 4 bases; bases outside gene matches: 11. Germline V gives CDR1 SQVTM, CDR2 ANQGSEA. This CDR3 is 15 amino acids long. CDR3: CSAKSGTGSYNEQFF. CDR3 in DNA: TGCAGCGCAAAGAGCGGGACAGGGTCATACAATGAGCAGTTCTTC.

V gene TRBV28 combines with J gene TRBJ1-4, with D tentatively TRBD1 (6 bases). The CDR3 length is 16 residues. V was cut by 7 bases and J by 7 bases, with 22 bases left in between. CDR1 and CDR2 (germline): MDHEN, SYDVKM. The CDR3 sequence: CASTGNAGGGVEKLFF. The CDR3 DNA follows: TGTGCCAGCACCGGTAATGCCGGCGGGGGCGTTGAAAAACTGTTTTTT.

The chain recombines TRBV13 with TRBJ1-3; TRBD1 agrees at 8 bases. Germline V gives CDR1 PRHDT, CDR2 FYEKMQ (reference sequence). V shed 4 bases and J 2 bases; nucleotides not matched to a gene: 4. CDR3 length equals 15 residues. In DNA, the CDR3 is TGTGCCAGCAGCTCAGGACAGGGACCTGGAAACACCATATATTTT. This codes for CASSSGQGPGNTIYF.

The J gene is TRBJ2-7, the V gene TRBV19; 11 bases line up with TRBD2. With 7 bases clipped from V and 4 bases from J, the junction kept 18 bases outside the gene matches. Germline CDR1 is LNHDA and CDR2 is SQIVND (reference sequence). The CDR3 totals 18 residues. CDR3 DNA: TGTGCCAGTACCCTCCGGGGTAGCGGGAGGGCCGTCGAGTACGAGCAGTACTTC. The encoded protein is CASTLRGSGRAVEYEQYF.

This clone was observed a few times. This chain links TRBV5-6 with TRBJ1-1; 7 nucleotides agree with TRBD1. V shed 4 bases, J shed 1 base, and the junction held 7 bases outside the gene matches. CDR1 and CDR2 from the germline V gene are SGHDT and YYEEEE. The CDR3 is made up of 15 amino acids. The CDR3 nucleotides read TGTGCCAGCAGCCCCTTGGGACAGACGAACACTGAAGCTTTCTTT. Amino acid sequence: CASSPLGQTNTEAFF.

The chain carries TRBV4-1 and TRBJ2-1; D uncertain. The germline V gene encodes CDR1 MGHRA and CDR2 YSYEKL. The CDR3 has 12 amino acids. With 3 bases removed from V and 4 bases from J, the gap between germline ends came to 4 bases. This CDR3 reads CASSQPYNEQFF. As DNA, the CDR3 is TGCGCCAGCAGCCAGCCTTACAATGAGCAGTTCTTC.

The chain carries TRBV28 and TRBJ1-5, with D perhaps TRBD1 (6 bases). This CDR3 is built from 15 residues. Trimming removed 4 bases from V and 5 bases from J, with 15 bases in between. Germline CDR1 reads MDHEN; CDR2 reads SYDVKM. CDR3 coding DNA: TGTGCCAGCAGTTCCACCGGGACACTTCATCAGCCCCAGCATTTT. It encodes CASSSTGTLHQPQHF.

This rearrangement joins TRBV5-1 to TRBJ1-1, with D hard to call. CDR3 length: 15 residues. Germline-derived CDR1 and CDR2 are SGHRS and YFSETQ. Trimming cost V 2 bases and J 1 base, with 12 bases left between them. CDR3 amino acids: CASSFTGRGNTEAFF. As DNA, the CDR3 is TGCGCCAGCAGCTTCACTGGACGGGGGAACACTGAAGCTTTCTTT.

V is TRBV19 and J is TRBJ1-1; 7 nucleotides align to TRBD1. V lost 3 bases, J lost 7 bases, and 2 bases stayed unmatched. The CDR3 contains 12 residues. CDR1 is LNHDA, CDR2 SQIVND, per germline (reference sequence). The CDR3 here is CASSIRDSEAFF. CDR3 nucleotides: TGTGCCAGTAGTATCAGGGACAGTGAAGCTTTCTTT.

The V gene is TRBV5-1, the J gene TRBJ1-4; no reliable D call. Germline loops: CDR1 SGHRS, CDR2 YFSETQ. The CDR3 runs to 15 residues. V lost 0 bases to trimming and J lost 6 bases, with 12 bases between them. In DNA, the CDR3 is TGCGCCAGCAGCTTGGGTTCGGGGTCCGATGAAAAACTGTTTTTT. Its protein is CASSLGSGSDEKLFF. The full variable domain, rest sourced from reference TRBV5-1 and TRBJ1-4, is KAGVTQTPRYLIKTRGQQVTLSCSPISGHRSVSWYQQTPGQGLQFLFEYFSETQRNKGNFPGRFSGRQFSNSRSEMNVSTLELGDSALYLCASSLGSGSDEKLFFGSGTQLSVL.

This chain joins TRBV7-2 and TRBJ2-5, with D maybe TRBD2 (5 bases). The CDR3 spans 16 residues. Germline CDR1 and CDR2: SGHTA and FQGNSA. The V end lost 1 base, the J end lost 5 bases, and 17 bases lay between the germline ends. The CDR3 DNA sequence: TGTGCCAGCAGCTTAGGAGCGCGGAGGTGGAGGGAGACCCAGTACTTC. Protein: CASSLGARRWRETQYF.

The genes are TRBV11-3 and TRBJ2-7; unclear D gene. Germline CDR1 is SGHNT and CDR2 is YENEEA. The CDR3 extends over 18 amino acids. V was clipped by 0 bases and J by 4 bases, with 22 bases between them. This chain's CDR3 is CASSLDRQSRNLRYEQYF. The CDR3 nucleotides are TGTGCCAGCAGCTTAGATAGGCAGTCCAGGAACCTCAGATACGAGCAGTACTTC.

The chain combines TRBV25-1 with TRBJ2-5; a weak D match, TRBD2 (5 bases). Trimming removed 1 base at V and 2 bases at J, with 8 bases between. Germline CDR1 MGHDK, CDR2 SYGVNS. CDR3 length equals 14 residues. CDR3 amino acids: CASSEFSGQETQYF. DNA for the CDR3: TGTGCCAGCAGTGAATTCAGCGGACAAGAGACCCAGTACTTC.

The chain employs TRBV27 and TRBJ1-4; a possible D gene is TRBD1 (5 bases). Trimming pared 4 bases from V and 8 bases from J, leaving 14 bases between. The CDR3 runs to 14 residues. CDR1 and CDR2 (germline): MNHEY, SMNVEV (reference sequence). This chain's CDR3 is CASSSGVGLEKLFF. The CDR3 DNA reads as TGTGCCAGCAGTTCGGGGGTTGGTTTGGAAAAACTGTTTTTT.

The rearrangement joins TRBV5-6 to TRBJ1-3, with D uncertain. Germline lookup yields CDR1 SGHDT and CDR2 YYEEEE. V gave up 0 bases and J gave up 4 bases, with 5 bases separating them. The CDR3 sequence is 13 residues long. In nucleotides, the CDR3 is TGTGCCAGCAGCTTGGCTGACGGAAACACCATATATTTT. Amino acids: CASSLADGNTIYF.

The J gene is TRBJ2-7, the V gene TRBV27, with D possibly matching TRBD1 (5 bases). The CDR3 length is 13 residues. CDR1 is MNHEY, CDR2 SMNVEV, per germline (reference sequence). Trimming stripped 3 bases from V and 7 bases from J, with 13 bases between. Here the CDR3 DNA reads TGTGCCAGCAGTTTCGGACATCTAGGTGAGCAGTACTTC. Translating gives CASSFGHLGEQYF.

The chain carries TRBV9 and TRBJ2-3, with D uncertain. The ends were cut back, 0 bases at V and 0 bases at J, with 11 bases in the middle. This CDR3 has 16 residues. CDR1 and CDR2 from the germline V gene are SGDLS and YYNGEE. The CDR3 DNA follows: TGTGCCAGCAGCGTAGTATCTTATTACAGCACAGATACGCAGTATTTT. This sequence encodes CASSVVSYYSTDTQYF.

The chain recombines TRBV7-6 with TRBJ2-3; D not resolved. Trimming stripped 2 bases from V and 1 base from J, with 13 bases between. Germline values: CDR1 SGHVS, CDR2 FNYEAQ. The CDR3 extends over 16 amino acids. The CDR3 sequence is CASSLKKNPRTDTQYF. CDR3 nucleotides: TGTGCCAGCAGCTTAAAGAAAAACCCCCGCACAGATACGCAGTATTTT.

V is TRBV7-9 and J is TRBJ2-1; D may be TRBD2 (5 bases). Trimming removed 0 bases at V and 12 bases at J, with 12 bases between. The CDR3 has 13 amino acids. Germline V gives CDR1 SEHNR, CDR2 FQNEAQ (reference sequence). CDR3 sequence (DNA): TGTGCCAGCAGCTTAGCGGAGGAATTGGGGCAGTTCTTC. Translating it yields CASSLAEELGQFF.

J is TRBJ2-2 and V is TRBV7-3; D unclear. V lost 1 base to trimming and J lost 5 bases, with 8 bases between them. This CDR3 spans 14 amino acids. Germline values: CDR1 SGHTA, CDR2 FQGTGA. CDR3 coding DNA: TGTGCCAGCAGCTTAAGTTTAGCAACCGGGGAGCTGTTTTTT. Translating it yields CASSLSLATGELFF. The complete variable domain, with remaining parts taken from reference TRBV7-3 and TRBJ2-2, reads GAGVSQTPSNKVTEKGKYVELRCDPISGHTALYWYRQSLGQGPEFLIYFQGTGAADDSGLPNDRFFAVRPEGSVSTLKIQRTERGDSAVYLCASSLSLATGELFFGEGSRLTVL.